A selection of T cell receptor beta chains follows, all from one sample in a study of CD8+ T cells in alopecia areata. Libraries were prepared by immunoSEQ multiplex PCR; TCRdb keeps only in-frame clonotypes and omits some of them. The table includes under 130,000 clones, approximately 52% detected once. The sequenced sample was CD4+ T cells sorted from blood. All receptors derive from a human donor in good health. The conserved cysteine and the conserved F or W are not part of the CDR3 here.

TRBJ1-6 TRBV6-5 ASSARQGPNSPLH
TRBJ1-6 TRBV11-2 ASSLRGTGTYNSPLH
TRBJ2-5 TRBV11-2 ASSPLIQGGQETQY
TRBJ1-2 TRBV25-1 ASSELDVYYGYT
TRBJ2-7 TRBV6-6 ASSYPKGQGGEQY
TRBJ2-5 TRBV6-5 ASPSLAGDRETQY
TRBJ1-1 TRBV27 ASSSRSNTEAF
TRBJ1-1 TRBV29-1 SVQTRWTALMNTEAF
TRBJ2-2 TRBV6-5 ASSYYGTVNTGELF
TRBJ2-7 TRBV5-4 ASSGGGALNYEQY
TRBJ2-7 TRBV7-2 ASSLGTNSYEQY
TRBJ2-5 TRBV2 ASMRGGSGETQY
TRBJ2-2 TRBV2 ASSGRLAGTNTGELF
TRBJ1-2 TRBV29-1 SVSGGLYGYT
TRBJ1-1 TRBV7-3 ASSLGPLNTEAF
TRBJ2-7 TRBV2 ASKSSGEVYEQY
TRBJ2-1 TRBV5-6 ASSTDRKLF
TRBJ2-7 TRBV28 ASSSAGTSGVYEQY
TRBJ2-5 TRBV15 ATSTRDVSAQY
TRBJ2-7 TRBV5-1 ASSLGTGRGYEQY
TRBJ2-4 TRBV15 ATSRDNGAAKNIQY
TRBJ2-5 TRBV6-5 ASSYGLAGRETQY
TRBJ1-2 TRBV19 ASSIDSTYGYT
TRBJ1-4 TRBV5-1 ASSLEANEKLF
TRBJ2-3 TRBV14 ASSRRAQSTDTQY
TRBJ2-3 TRBV29-1 SGGQGISDTQY
TRBJ2-5 TRBV6-5 ASSLGPSETQY
TRBJ1-2 TRBV6-5 ASSYEGNYGYT
TRBJ2-7 TRBV28 ASSSQGAGASYEQY
TRBJ1-1 TRBV29-1 SVGPPRGGNTEAF
TRBJ2-5 TRBV2 ASSGTSGVTQY
TRBJ2-7 TRBV2 ASSVQTSSEQY
TRBJ2-7 TRBV29-1 SVRVEGTSYEQY
TRBJ2-4 TRBV10-2 ASSESRGPKNIQY
TRBJ2-3 TRBV7-9 ASSLGSGGTDTQY
TRBJ2-1 TRBV7-6 ASSLAGQGNYEQF
TRBJ1-2 TRBV2 ASRYTSLGYT